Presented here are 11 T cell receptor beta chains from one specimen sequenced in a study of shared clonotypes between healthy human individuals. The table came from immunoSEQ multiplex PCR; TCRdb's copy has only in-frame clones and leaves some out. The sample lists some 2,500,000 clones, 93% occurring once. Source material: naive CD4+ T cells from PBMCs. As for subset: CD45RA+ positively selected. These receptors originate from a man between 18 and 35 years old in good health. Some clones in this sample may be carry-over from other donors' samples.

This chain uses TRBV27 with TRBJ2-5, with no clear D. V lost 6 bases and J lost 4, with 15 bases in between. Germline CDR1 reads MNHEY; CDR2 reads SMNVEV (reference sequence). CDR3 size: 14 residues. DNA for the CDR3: TGTGCCAGCAGCCTGGTAGTAGGCGGAGAGACCCAGTACTTC. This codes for CASSLVVGGETQYF.

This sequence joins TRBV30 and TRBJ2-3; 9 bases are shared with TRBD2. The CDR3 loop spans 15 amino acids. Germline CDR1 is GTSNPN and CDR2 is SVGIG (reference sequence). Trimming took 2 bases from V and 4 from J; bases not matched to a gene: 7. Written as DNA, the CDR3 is TGTGCCTGGAGTTCCGGGCTAGCGGGATCAGATACGCAGTATTTT. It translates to CAWSSGLAGSDTQYF.

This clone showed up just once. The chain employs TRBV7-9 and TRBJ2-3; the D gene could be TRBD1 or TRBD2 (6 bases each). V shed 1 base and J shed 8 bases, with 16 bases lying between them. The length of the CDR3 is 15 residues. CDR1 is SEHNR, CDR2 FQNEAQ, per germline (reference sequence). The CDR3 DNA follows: TGTGCCAGCAGCTTAGAGGGGGGCACGATAACTACGCAGTATTTT. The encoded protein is CASSLEGGTITTQYF. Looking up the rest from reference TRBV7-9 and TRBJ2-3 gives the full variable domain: DTGVSQNPRHKITKRGQNVTFRCDPISEHNRLYWYRQTLGQGPEFLTYFQNEAQLEKSRLLSDRFSAERPKGSFSTLEIQRTEQGDSAMYLCASSLEGGTITTQYFGPGTRLTVL.

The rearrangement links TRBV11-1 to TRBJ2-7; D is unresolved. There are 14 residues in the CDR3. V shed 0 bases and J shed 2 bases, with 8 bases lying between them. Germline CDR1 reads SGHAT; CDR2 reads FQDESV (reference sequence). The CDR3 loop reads CASSLARFAYEQYF. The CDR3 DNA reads TGTGCCAGCAGCTTAGCGCGGTTTGCCTACGAGCAGTACTTC.

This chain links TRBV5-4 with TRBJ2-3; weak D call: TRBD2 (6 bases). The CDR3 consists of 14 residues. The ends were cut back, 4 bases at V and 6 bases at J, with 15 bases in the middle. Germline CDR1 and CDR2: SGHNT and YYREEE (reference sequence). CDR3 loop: CASSPTGLSDTQYF. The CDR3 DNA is TGTGCCAGCAGCCCCACGGGACTGTCGGATACGCAGTATTTT.

This chain's CDR3 is CASSEAKETQYF. The CDR3 DNA reads TGTGCCAGCAGTGAAGCGAAGGAGACCCAGTACTTC. The chain links TRBV2 to TRBJ2-5; D gene ambiguous. V dropped 0 bases and J dropped 5 bases, with 4 bases sitting between them. The germline V gene has CDR1 SNHLY and CDR2 FYNNEI. The CDR3 consists of 12 residues.

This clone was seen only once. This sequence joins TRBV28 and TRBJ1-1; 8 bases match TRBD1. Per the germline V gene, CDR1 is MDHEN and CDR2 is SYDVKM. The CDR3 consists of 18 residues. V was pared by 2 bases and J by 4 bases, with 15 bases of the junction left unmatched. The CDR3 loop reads CASSLPASPGQEGTEAFF. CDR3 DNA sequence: TGTGCCAGCAGTTTACCGGCGTCTCCGGGACAGGAGGGCACTGAAGCTTTCTTT.

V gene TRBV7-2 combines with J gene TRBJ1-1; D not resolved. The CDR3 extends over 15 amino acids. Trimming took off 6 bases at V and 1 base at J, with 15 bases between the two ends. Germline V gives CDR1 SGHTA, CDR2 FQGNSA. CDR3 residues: CASSPSRPPNTEAFF. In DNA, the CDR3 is TGTGCCAGCAGTCCAAGCAGGCCACCGAACACTGAAGCTTTCTTT.

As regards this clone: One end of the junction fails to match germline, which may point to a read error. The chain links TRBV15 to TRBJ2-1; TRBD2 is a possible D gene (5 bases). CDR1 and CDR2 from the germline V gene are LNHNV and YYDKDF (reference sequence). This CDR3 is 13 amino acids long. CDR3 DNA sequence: TGTGCCGTCCGGGGTCCCTCCCACAATGAGCAGTTCTTC. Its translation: CAVRGPSHNEQFF.

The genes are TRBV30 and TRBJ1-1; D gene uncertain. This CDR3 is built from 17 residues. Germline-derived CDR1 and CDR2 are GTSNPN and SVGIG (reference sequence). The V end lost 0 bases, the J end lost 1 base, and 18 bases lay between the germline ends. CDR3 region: CAWSVRRSGRRNTEAFF. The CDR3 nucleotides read TGTGCCTGGAGTGTACGAAGATCTGGCAGGAGGAACACTGAAGCTTTCTTT.

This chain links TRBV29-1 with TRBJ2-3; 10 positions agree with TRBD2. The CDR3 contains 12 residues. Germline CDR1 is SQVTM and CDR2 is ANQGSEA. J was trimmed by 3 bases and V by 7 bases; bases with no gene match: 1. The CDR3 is CSGSGRTDTQYF. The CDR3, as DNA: TGCAGCGGTAGCGGGAGGACAGATACGCAGTATTTT.